Presented here are 23 T cell receptor beta chains from one specimen sequenced in a study of T cell repertoires in cytomegalovirus infection. Their antigens are not known. Each CDR3 protein gets one entry after TCRdb re-called the reads with MiXCR. The sample includes hundreds of thousands of distinct CDR3 sequences, approximately 31% seen only once; the top ten take around an eighth. The sample consisted of cultured CD8+ T cells from PBMCs, taken from culture after CMV antigen stimulation. These receptors came from a human donor in good health (CMV status not recorded). Some clones in this sample may be carry-over from other donors' samples.

V gene TRBV7-6 combines with J gene TRBJ2-5; either TRBD1 or TRBD2 may supply D (5 bases each). In germline, CDR1 is SGHVS, CDR2 FNYEAQ. The CDR3 contains 16 residues. The V and J ends lost 4 bases and 5 bases respectively, with 20 bases between them. This CDR3 is CASSSSPGGPPETQYF. CDR3 bases: TGTGCCAGCAGCTCCTCCCCTGGGGGTCCCCCGGAGACCCAGTACTTC.

This chain joins TRBV7-6 and TRBJ2-7; D uncertain. The germline V gene has CDR1 SGHVS and CDR2 FNYEAQ. CDR3 length: 14 residues. V was pared by 1 base and J by 2 bases, with 9 bases between. CDR3 coding DNA: TGTGCCAGCAGCTTAGGTGGCCTTGCCTACGAGCAGTACGTC. Residues: CASSLGGLAYEQYV.

CDR3 sequence: CASSLYKKETQYF. For the CDR3, the DNA is TGTGCCAGCAGCCTCTACAAGAAAGAGACCCAGTACTTC. The chain links TRBV14 to TRBJ2-5; the D is unclear. The CDR3 totals 13 residues. Germline lookup yields CDR1 SGHDN and CDR2 FVKESK. Between the trimmed V and J ends, which lost 4 bases and 3 bases, there was a span of 9 bases.

The chain employs TRBV12-3 or TRBV12-4 and TRBJ2-7, with D unclear. CDR3 length: 14 amino acids. The V gene lost 5 bases and the J gene lost 0 bases, with 11 bases spanning the gap. The CDR3 DNA is TGTGCCAGCAGTCTAGGAAGTGGCTCCTACGAGCAGTACGTC. Its translation: CASSLGSGSYEQYV.

The chain links TRBV4-1 to TRBJ2-1, with D possibly called TRBD1 or TRBD2 (5 bases each). Trimming shortened V by 4 bases and J by 9 bases, and 10 bases separated the two germline ends. The V gene's germline CDR1 is MGHRA and CDR2 YSYEKL. There are 12 residues in the CDR3. CDR3 DNA sequence: TGCGCCAGCAGCCCGGGGACCATTGAGCAGTTCTTC. Its protein product is CASSPGTIEQFF.

This clonotype was counted ten times or more. The rearrangement joins TRBV7-2 to TRBJ2-2; tentatively, D is TRBD1 (5 bases). Between the trimmed V and J ends, which lost 5 bases and 2 bases, there was a span of 12 bases. CDR1 is SGHTA and CDR2 is FQGNSA in the germline V gene. The CDR3 has 15 residues. Written as DNA, the CDR3 is TGTGCCAGCAGCCGACAGCCCTCTAACACCGGGGAGCTGTTTTTT. The encoded protein is CASSRQPSNTGELFF.

The rearrangement links TRBV6-1 to TRBJ2-5; 9 nucleotides match TRBD2. V shed 6 bases, J shed 5 bases, and the junction held 13 bases outside the gene matches. The germline V gene has CDR1 MNHNS and CDR2 SASEGT. There are 16 residues in the CDR3. Here the CDR3 reads CASRPIGGGGVETQYF. The CDR3 DNA sequence: TGTGCCAGCAGACCGATTGGCGGGGGGGGGGTTGAGACCCAGTACTTC.

This chain connects TRBV27 to TRBJ2-1; D may match TRBD1 or TRBD2 (5 bases each). CDR1 is MNHEY and CDR2 is SMNVEV in the germline V gene (reference sequence). This CDR3 is built from 11 residues. V lost 8 bases and J 8 bases, leaving 10 bases between the germline ends. The CDR3 DNA reads as TGTGCCAGCCTAAGAGGGGATGAGCAGTTCTTC. Translation gives CASLRGDEQFF.

This clonotype showed up just once. An end of the junction does not agree with germline; a read error may underlie this. This chain uses TRBV19 with TRBJ2-2; D is undetermined. The CDR3 spans 13 residues. CDR1 and CDR2 (germline): LNHDA, SQIVND (reference sequence). CDR3 sequence: CASRIAVLGELFF. The CDR3, as DNA: TGTGCCAGTCGTATCGCAGTTTTAGGGGAGCTGTTTTTT. Full variable domain (rest looked up from reference TRBV19 and TRBJ2-2): DGGITQSPKYLFRKEGQNVTLSCEQNLNHDAMYWYRQDPGQGLRLIYYSQIVNDFQKGDIAEGYSVSREKKESFPLTVTSAQKNPTAFYLCASRIAVLGELFFGEGSRLTVL.

The chain carries TRBV15 and TRBJ1-1; unclear D gene. V was clipped by 1 base and J by 6 bases, with 12 bases between them. The length of the CDR3 is 14 residues. From germline, CDR1 is LNHNV and CDR2 YYDKDF (reference sequence). CDR3 nucleotides: TGTGCCACCAGCAGAGGGCGGGGAATGGCTGAAGCTTTCTTT. Translating it yields CATSRGRGMAEAFF.

V gene TRBV12-3 or TRBV12-4 combines with J gene TRBJ2-5; 7 bases align to TRBD1. The CDR3 has 19 amino acids. J lost 1 base, V lost 6 bases, and 20 bases had no gene match. The chain's CDR3 is CASSLLYTEQGNSQETQYF. CDR3 nucleotides: TGTGCCAGCAGCTTACTATACACTGAACAGGGGAATAGCCAAGAGACCCAGTACTTC.

V and J are TRBV12-3 or TRBV12-4 and TRBJ1-5; possibly TRBD1 for D (5 bases). Trimming removed 4 bases at V and 7 bases at J, with 26 bases between. This CDR3 is 18 amino acids long. CDR3 loop: CASSSGRVGTYLGQPQHF. The CDR3 DNA reads as TGTGCCAGCAGTTCCGGTCGAGTGGGGACCTATCTTGGGCAGCCCCAGCATTTT.

There are many counts of this clonotype. V gene TRBV12-3 or TRBV12-4 combines with J gene TRBJ1-2; possibly TRBD1 for D (6 bases). Between the trimmed V and J ends, which lost 5 bases and 4 bases, there was a span of 17 bases. The CDR3 runs to 15 residues. Written as DNA, the CDR3 is TGTGCCAGCAGTCCAGGGGCCCCTTCCATCTATGGCTACACCTTC. It is translated as CASSPGAPSIYGYTF.

Regarding this clonotype: Since a much larger clone is just one base distant, this may be a read error. The chain has TRBV7-3 and TRBJ2-3; maybe TRBD1 (5 bases). The germline CDR1 and CDR2 sequences are SGHTA and FQGTGA. The CDR3 is 16 amino acids. The V and J ends lost 1 base and 1 base respectively, with 12 bases between them. CDR3 coding DNA: TGTGCCAGCAGCTTAATTAGGTGGGGCCGCACAGATACGCAGTATTTT. Translated: CASSLIRWGRTDTQYF.

The rearrangement joins TRBV24-1 to TRBJ2-2, with D unclear. This CDR3 spans 13 amino acids. The germline V gene has CDR1 KGHDR and CDR2 SFDVKD. V lost 3 bases to trimming and J lost 4 bases, with 5 bases between them. The CDR3 region is CATSDRPTGELFF. The CDR3 nucleotides read TGTGCCACCAGTGATCGACCCACCGGGGAGCTGTTTTTT.

V gene TRBV7-9 combines with J gene TRBJ2-5, with 10 bases lining up with TRBD2. Looked up from germline, CDR1 is SEHNR and CDR2 is FQNEAQ (reference sequence). With 3 bases clipped from V and 9 bases from J, the junction kept 13 bases outside the gene matches. The CDR3 runs 16 residues. In DNA, the CDR3 is TGTGCCAGCAGCTTCCGGACTAGCGGTACCCCTTGGGCCCAGTACTTC. Translated, it gives CASSFRTSGTPWAQYF.

The sample holds many counts of this clonotype. The chain combines TRBV12-3 or TRBV12-4 with TRBJ2-2; the match to TRBD2 covers 10 bases. The V gene end was trimmed by 4 bases and the J gene end by 6 bases; junction bases not matched to a gene: 17. This CDR3 contains 19 residues. The CDR3 region is CASSSPLSSGGSRSGELFF. The CDR3 nucleotides read TGTGCCAGCAGTTCACCCCTTTCTAGCGGGGGATCCCGATCCGGGGAGCTGTTTTTT.

This chain uses TRBV27 with TRBJ2-2, with 11 nucleotides matching TRBD1. CDR1 and CDR2 (germline): MNHEY, SMNVEV (reference sequence). The CDR3 extends over 18 amino acids. V lost 3 bases and J lost 5; bases outside the gene matches: 11. CDR3 bases: TGTGCCAGCAGTTTCCCCGGACCGGGACAGGGGGGTACCGGGGAGCTGTTTTTT. Protein: CASSFPGPGQGGTGELFF.

This rearrangement joins TRBV4-1 to TRBJ1-2, with D possibly TRBD1 on 6 matching bases. This CDR3 region has 13 residues. Germline assignment: CDR1 MGHRA and CDR2 YSYEKL. The V end was cut by 1 base, the J end by 10 bases, with 13 bases between. The chain's CDR3 is CASSQATGNSYTF. DNA of the CDR3: TGCGCCAGCAGCCAAGCTACAGGGAACTCCTACACCTTC.

This clonotype was found a few times. DNA for the CDR3: TGTGCCAGCAGCTTATACGCTAGCAGAGAGACCCAGTACTTC. This encodes CASSLYASRETQYF. The gene calls are TRBV7-3 and TRBJ2-5; maybe TRBD2 (5 bases). This CDR3 is 14 amino acids long. V was clipped by 2 bases and J by 4 bases, with 11 bases between them. Per the germline V gene, CDR1 is SGHTA and CDR2 is FQGTGA.

This clonotype showed up just a few times. This rearrangement joins TRBV5-5 to TRBJ1-4; D call uncertain. This CDR3 comprises 16 residues. Germline CDR1 reads SGHKS; CDR2 reads YYEKEE (reference sequence). V lost 2 bases, J lost 0 bases, and 11 bases lay in between. The CDR3 nucleotides are TGTGCCAGCAGCTTAAACAGACAAGCAACTAATGAAAAACTGTTTTTT. This sequence encodes CASSLNRQATNEKLFF. Full variable domain (remainder filled in from reference TRBV5-5 and TRBJ1-4): DAGVTQSPTHLIKTRGQQVTLRCSPISGHKSVSWYQQVLGQGPQFIFQYYEKEERGRGNFPDRFSARQFPNYSSELNVNALLLGDSALYLCASSLNRQATNEKLFFGSGTQLSVL.

The gene calls are TRBV4-1 and TRBJ2-7; D perhaps matches TRBD1 (5 bases). The J call could be wrong; TRBJ2-1 is a better fit for the DNA end. Germline-derived CDR1 and CDR2 are MGHRA and YSYEKL. The CDR3 is 14 amino acids. The CDR3 here is CASSQADSSYEQFF. Written as DNA, the CDR3 is TGCGCCAGCAGCCAAGCCGACAGCTCCTACGAGCAGTTCTTC.

This clonotype was detected ten times or more. The CDR3 bases are TGTGCCACCAACAAAGGGTGCGAGCAGTACTTC. Translated: CATNKGCEQYF. The chain combines TRBV6-9 with TRBJ2-7; D is unresolved. The CDR3 sequence is 11 residues long. CDR1 and CDR2 from the germline V gene are MNHGY and SVAAGI. Trimming took 10 bases from V and 6 from J, leaving 13 bases between them.